These T cell receptor beta chains were read from a single sample in a study of graft-versus-host responses after intestinal transplantation. Profiling relied on immunoSEQ multiplex PCR, and the TCRdb table lists in-frame clones only, not all of them. Of about 8,100 clones listed, 60% to 70% are singletons. Sequenced here: ileum tissue, sampled approximately 450 days after transplant. The receptor set was obtained from a human patient who received an intestinal transplant, so some T cells may come from the graft donor. The CDR3 runs from the conserved cysteine through the conserved F or W. Fields, in order: D gene, J gene, clone size, V gene, CDR3 DNA, CDR3 protein. The D gene is left open where the match is weak. Rows give clone size only sometimes, using once, few, many, or a class for an expanded clone.

TRBD1 | TRBJ2-3 | once | TRBV27 | TGTGCCAGCAGTCACAGGGGGCTCACAGATACGCAGTATTTT | CASSHRGLTDTQYF
. | TRBJ1-1 | . | TRBV19 | TGTGCCAGTAGTATAGTCTGGACGAATGAAGCTTTCTTT | CASSIVWTNEAFF
. | TRBJ2-5 | . | TRBV27 | TGTGCCAGCAGTTCAAGCTTCCAAGAGACCCAGTACTTC | CASSSSFQETQYF
. | TRBJ2-2 | once | TRBV30 | TGTGCCTGGAGTAAGGTCACCGGGGAGCTGTTTTTT | CAWSKVTGELFF
. | TRBJ2-3 | few | TRBV27 | TGTGCCAGCAGTTTGCTGCCTCGCACAGATACGCAGTATTTT | CASSLLPRTDTQYF
TRBD2 | TRBJ2-3 | . | TRBV6-4 | TGTGCCAGCAGTGACTCTAGCGGGGGGGCAGATACGCAGTATTTT | CASSDSSGGADTQYF
. | TRBJ2-5 | few | TRBV28 | TGTGCCAGCAGACGACAGTACCAAGAGACCCAGTACTTC | CASRRQYQETQYF
. | TRBJ2-3 | . | TRBV6-6 | TGTGCCAGCAAGAGTGTAGATACGCAGTATTTT | CASKSVDTQYF
. | TRBJ1-1 | . | TRBV7-9 | TGTGCCAGCAGCTTAGAGGTAGGACCCGAAGCTTTCTTT | CASSLEVGPEAFF
. | TRBJ2-1 | . | TRBV2 | TGTGCCAGCAGTGATAGTTGGGGTAACAATGAGCAGTTCTTC | CASSDSWGNNEQFF
TRBD1 | TRBJ1-5 | . | TRBV7-8 | TGTGCCAGCTCACTAGGGAGGGGGGACAGAAGCAATCAGCCCCAGCATTTT | CASSLGRGDRSNQPQHF
TRBD2 | TRBJ2-3 | . | TRBV27 | TGTGCCAGCAGTTTTTGGACTAGCGGGGCCACAGATACGCAGTATTTT | CASSFWTSGATDTQYF
. | TRBJ1-2 | . | TRBV9 | TGTGCCAGCAGCGTATATGGGACAATTACCCCTGCGGGTAACTATGGCTACACCTTC | CASSVYGTITPAGNYGYTF
. | TRBJ2-2 | . | TRBV28 | TGTGCCAGCAGTCCAGCACCGGGGGACACCGGGGAGCTGTTTTTT | CASSPAPGDTGELFF
TRBD2 | TRBJ2-3 | . | TRBV10-3 | TGTGCCAAAACCGGGACTAGGATGATCGAGACGCAGTATTTT | CAKTGTRMIETQYF
. | TRBJ2-2 | . | TRBV19 | TGTGCCAGTAGTTACCGGGAGAGGGGGACCGGGGAGCTGTTTTTT | CASSYRERGTGELFF